Listed below are T cell receptor beta chains from one sample, sequenced in a study of response to subunit inactivated influenza vaccine. TCRdb redid the calling of the RT-PCR reads with MiXCR, one entry per CDR3 protein. This sample carries approximately 570,000 distinct CDR3 sequences, 7.6% of them seen once, and the ten largest clones take around 13%. The specimen was PBMCs from blood, collected less than 25 months after vaccination. All receptors derive from a man between 50 and 70 years old who received an inactivated influenza vaccine. Each CDR3 is given with its conserved first and last residue. The D gene is left open where the match is weak. Expanded clones get a size class; other rows say once, few or many, or leave the size out.

TRBV20-1	TRBJ2-5	.	.	TGCAGTGCTAGAGTTGAGGGAGAAGAGACCCAGTACTTC	CSARVEGEETQYF
TRBV20-1	TRBJ2-6	.	.	TGCAGTGCTACCCCAGGGTCTGGGGCCAACGTCCTGACTTTC	CSATPGSGANVLTF
TRBV29-1	TRBJ2-1	.	few	TGCAGCGTGCAGCTGACAGGGGAGGGGTACAATGAGCAGTTCTTC	CSVQLTGEGYNEQFF
TRBV10-1	TRBJ2-1	.	.	TGCGCCAGCAGTGATACAGGGAACAATGAGCAGTTCTTC	CASSDTGNNEQFF
TRBV20-1	TRBJ2-3	.	many	TGCAGTGTAGGTGGAGGGCCAGGCACAGATACGCAGTATTTT	CSVGGGPGTDTQYF
TRBV20-1	TRBJ2-2	.	many	TGCAGTGCTAGGGGGTGGGACACCGGGGAGCTGTTTTTT	CSARGWDTGELFF
TRBV6-1	TRBJ1-5	TRBD1	many	TGTGCCAGCACCTGGGACAGGGGAGGTCAGCCCCAGCATTTT	CASTWDRGGQPQHF
TRBV20-1	TRBJ1-6	.	.	TGCAGTATCCAGGTGCAGTCCATGGGGGGACCCCTCCACTTT	CSIQVQSMGGPLHF
TRBV12-3/TRBV12-4	TRBJ2-1	.	.	TGTGCCAGCATCGTGAGTGGGAGCTCCTACAATGAGCAGTTCTTC	CASIVSGSSYNEQFF
TRBV20-1	TRBJ1-6	.	few	TGCAGTGCTAGAGATCCGGGAGTCGTACCCCTCCACTTT	CSARDPGVVPLHF
TRBV5-6	TRBJ1-4	TRBD1	many	TGTGCCAGCAGCTTCGGGACAGGGGTCGAAAAACTGTTTTTT	CASSFGTGVEKLFF
TRBV20-1	TRBJ2-5	TRBD2	few	TGCAGTGCTAGTGGGGCCCAGCGGGGGAGCCAAGAGACCCAGTACTTC	CSASGAQRGSQETQYF
TRBV28	TRBJ1-1	.	.	TGTGCCAGCAGTTCCCCGGCCAGGGCTAGGACTGAAGCTTTCTTT	CASSSPARARTEAFF
TRBV20-1	TRBJ2-1	.	many	TGCAGTGCGGGACATTACAATGAGCAGTTCTTC	CSAGHYNEQFF
TRBV4-1	TRBJ2-7	TRBD2	.	TGCGCCAGCAGCCAAGTTTTGCGGACTAGCGGAATCTACGAGCAGTACTTC	CASSQVLRTSGIYEQYF
TRBV20-1	TRBJ2-5	TRBD2	many	TGCAGTGCTAAAGCGGCGACTAGCGGAAAAGAGACCCAGTACTTC	CSAKAATSGKETQYF
TRBV3-1	TRBJ1-2	.	.	TGTGCCAGCAGCCACCGCACGGAAGCCTATGGCTACACCTTC	CASSHRTEAYGYTF
TRBV7-2	TRBJ2-1	.	.	TGTGCCAGCAGCTTAGCAGGGTGGGGCAATGAGCAGTTCTTC	CASSLAGWGNEQFF
TRBV6-2/TRBV6-3	TRBJ2-3	TRBD2	many	TGTGCCAGCAGTTACTCGGGAACGGCTTGGACTAGCGGGGGCCCTACAGATACGCAGTATTTT	CASSYSGTAWTSGGPTDTQYF
TRBV4-3	TRBJ2-3	TRBD2	few	TGCGCCAGCAGCCAGCGGGGGGGCAACAGTCATACGCAGTATTTT	CASSQRGGNSHTQYF
TRBV27	TRBJ2-1	TRBD2	many	TGTGCCAGCAGTTCCCGCGCGGGGGAGGCGTCTAATGAGCAGTTCTTC	CASSSRAGEASNEQFF
TRBV6-5	TRBJ1-5	.	many	TGTGCCAGCAGCCACCCGAGGGGGAGCAATCAGCCCCAGCATTTT	CASSHPRGSNQPQHF
TRBV7-9	TRBJ2-3	.	.	TGTGCCAGCAGCTTAGCGCTAGTGAGCGCAGATACGCAGTATTTT	CASSLALVSADTQYF
TRBV9	TRBJ2-3	TRBD2	.	TGTGCCAGCAGCACCCTCGGGGGACTAACCACAGATACGCAGTATTTT	CASSTLGGLTTDTQYF
TRBV4-2	TRBJ2-7	TRBD2	.	TGTGCCAGCAGCCAAGAAACTAGCGGGGGATCCTACGAGCAGTACTTC	CASSQETSGGSYEQYF
TRBV2	TRBJ2-7	.	.	TGTGCCAGCAGTTTCGGAACCGAGCAGTACTTC	CASSFGTEQYF
TRBV6-1	TRBJ2-1	.	few	TGTGCCAGCAGATCTCAGGGCCTTGGGTCCTACAATGAGCAGTTCTTC	CASRSQGLGSYNEQFF
TRBV12-3/TRBV12-4	TRBJ2-7	.	.	TGTGCCACCAGAGATAGGGCTTCCTACGAGCAGTACTTC	CATRDRASYEQYF
TRBV5-5	TRBJ1-1	.	many	TGTGCCAGCAGGGAGGAAAGGAGTGCTGAAGCTTTCTTT	CASREERSAEAFF
TRBV5-5	TRBJ1-2	.	.	TGTGCCAGCAGCCCAGGGACCGCCGGCTACACCTTC	CASSPGTAGYTF
TRBV11-2	TRBJ1-4	TRBD1	.	TGTGCCAGCAGCTTTTCCCTTGGCAGGGGGTCAGTAAAACTGTTTTTT	CASSFSLGRGSVKLFF
TRBV12-3/TRBV12-4	TRBJ2-7	TRBD2	.	TGTGCCTGCAGTTTCACCGGGACTAGCGGTAGCTCCTACGTGCAGTACTTC	CACSFTGTSGSSYVQYF
TRBV12-3/TRBV12-4	TRBJ2-5	.	.	TGTGCCAGCACGGGACACAACCAAGAGACCCAGTACTTC	CASTGHNQETQYF
TRBV20-1	TRBJ1-4	TRBD1	.	TGCAGTGTCAGACTACAGGGGTTTCAGGAAAAACTGTTTTTT	CSVRLQGFQEKLFF
TRBV7-2	TRBJ2-7	.	.	TGTGCCAGCAGCTTAGGATCGCGGACGCTTCACTACGAGCAGTACTTC	CASSLGSRTLHYEQYF
TRBV10-3	TRBJ1-2	TRBD1	.	TGTGCCATCAGTGAAGGCAGGGGGCGTCTTTATGGCTACACCTTC	CAISEGRGRLYGYTF
TRBV5-1	TRBJ1-6	TRBD1	many	TGCGCCAGCAGCTTTACAGGGGAATATAATTCACCCCTCCACTTT	CASSFTGEYNSPLHF
TRBV5-1	TRBJ1-2	.	.	TGCGCCAGCCAGGGTTACTATGGCTACACCTTC	CASQGYYGYTF
TRBV6-5	TRBJ1-5	.	.	TGTGCCAGCAGTTACAGAGATAGCAATCAGCCCCAGCATTTT	CASSYRDSNQPQHF
TRBV12-3/TRBV12-4	TRBJ1-2	TRBD1	many	TGTGCCAGCAGGAAAGCGGGACAGGGCTATGGCTACACCTTC	CASRKAGQGYGYTF
TRBV4-3	TRBJ1-6	.	.	TGCGCCAGCAGCCAAGGGCAGGTGACGGGTTCACCCCTCCACTTT	CASSQGQVTGSPLHF
TRBV7-3	TRBJ2-3	TRBD2	few	TGTGCCAGCAGCTTAACAGGGACTAAAGATACGCAGTATTTT	CASSLTGTKDTQYF
TRBV7-8	TRBJ2-1	.	.	TGTGCCAGCAGCTTGCTGTTGTTCGGCAATGAGCAGTTCTTC	CASSLLLFGNEQFF
TRBV2	TRBJ2-4	TRBD2	.	TGTGCCAGCAGAGACCTACGGGGGGAAAACATTCAGTACTTC	CASRDLRGENIQYF
TRBV4-1	TRBJ1-5	.	.	TGCGCCAGCAGCCAAGGCACAGCCACAGGCATCAATCAGCCCCAGCATTTT	CASSQGTATGINQPQHF
TRBV28	TRBJ1-1	.	few	TGTGCCTGTCAGGCGAACACTGAAGCTTTCTTT	CACQANTEAFF
TRBV4-1	TRBJ2-3	.	.	TGCGCCAGCAGCCCCATCAGGCGGGGATCAGGAGATACGCAGTATTTT	CASSPIRRGSGDTQYF
TRBV14	TRBJ1-1	.	few	TGTGCCAGCAGCCAAGAGGCAATGAGCACTGAAGCTTTCTTT	CASSQEAMSTEAFF
TRBV7-9	TRBJ2-5	.	many	TGTGCCAGCAGCTTACAAGGGACACACCAAGAGACCCAGTACTTC	CASSLQGTHQETQYF
TRBV6-5	TRBJ1-5	.	few	TGTGCCAGCAGTTACAAGGGGCGAGAGTGGAATCAGCCCCAGCATTTT	CASSYKGREWNQPQHF
TRBV28	TRBJ2-1	.	.	TGTGCCTGGGGGGAGTTAGTAGAGGAGCAGTTCTTC	CAWGELVEEQFF
TRBV20-1	TRBJ2-2	TRBD1	few	TGCAGTGCCTACAGGGGTCTTGGAGCCGGGGAGCTGTTTTTT	CSAYRGLGAGELFF
TRBV5-4	TRBJ2-7	.	few	TGTGCCAGCAGCTTGGATAGCGTCAACTACGAGCAGTACTTC	CASSLDSVNYEQYF
TRBV7-2	TRBJ1-5	TRBD1	few	TGTGCCAGCAGCTTGGGAGGACAGGGGGCATTGCAGCCCCAGCATTTT	CASSLGGQGALQPQHF
TRBV7-9	TRBJ1-4	.	.	TGTGCCAGCAGCTTAATGGGGCCAGCTAATGAAAAACTGTTTTTT	CASSLMGPANEKLFF
TRBV12-3/TRBV12-4	TRBJ1-4	TRBD1	few	TGTGCCAGCAGTGTACAGGGGGCTCTGGATGAAAAACTGTTTTTT	CASSVQGALDEKLFF
TRBV20-1	TRBJ1-6	TRBD1	many	TGCAGTGCTAGCCTTACAGGGGGTCATAATTCACCCCTCCACTTT	CSASLTGGHNSPLHF
TRBV4-2	TRBJ2-3	TRBD2	many	TGTGCCAGCAGCCAGCGGGAGGGCCGAAAAGATACGCAGTATTTT	CASSQREGRKDTQYF